This is a list of T cell receptor beta chains from one sample in a study of blood T cell repertoires in COVID-19. Repertoires were generated with immunoSEQ multiplex PCR, while TCRdb's copy carries only in-frame clones and drops some. This repertoire shows under 40,000 clones, about 78% found once; its top ten account for about 7.4%. The sequencing sample was made of peripheral blood. Receptors were obtained from an older woman with acute or convalescent COVID-19. The CDR3 runs from the conserved cysteine through the conserved F or W. D genes are given only for firm matches. The size of a clone is reported for some rows only, either as once, few or many, or as a class for expanded clones.

d_call,j_call,cdr3_length,v_call,clone_size,cdr3_aa,cdr3_nt
NA,TRBJ2-5,13,TRBV11-3,NA,CASSLTTAGTQYF,TGTGCCAGCAGCTTGACGACCGCGGGGACCCAGTACTTC
NA,TRBJ2-7,14,TRBV18,medium-sized,CASSPGQELYEQYF,TGTGCCAGCTCACCAGGCCAGGAACTCTACGAGCAGTACTTC
TRBD1,TRBJ2-5,15,TRBV5-1,once,CASSRTGGNQETQYF,TGCGCCAGCAGCAGGACAGGGGGAAACCAAGAGACCCAGTACTTC
NA,TRBJ1-5,15,TRBV6-5,NA,CASRLRGGGNQPQHF,TGTGCCAGCAGGCTAAGGGGGGGCGGGAATCAGCCCCAGCATTTT
NA,TRBJ1-1,16,TRBV5-1,once,CASSLSVATVNTEAFF,TGCGCCAGCAGCTTGAGCGTAGCGACGGTGAACACTGAAGCTTTCTTT
NA,TRBJ1-2,13,TRBV24-1,NA,CATSGAETYGYTF,TGTGCCACCAGTGGGGCAGAGACCTATGGCTACACCTTC
TRBD1,TRBJ2-7,14,TRBV23-1,NA,CASTTVTGEVEQYF,TGCGCCAGCACGACAGTCACAGGGGAAGTCGAGCAGTACTTC
NA,TRBJ2-7,11,TRBV11-1,NA,CASSFGGEQYF,TGTGCCAGCAGCTTCGGGGGCGAGCAGTACTTC
TRBD1,TRBJ1-1,15,TRBV7-3,few,CASSLKDRGGTEAFF,TGTGCCAGCAGCTTAAAGGACAGGGGTGGTACTGAAGCTTTCTTT
TRBD1,TRBJ2-3,16,TRBV11-2,once,CASRTRDRDFTDTQYF,TGTGCCAGCAGGACCCGGGACAGGGACTTCACAGATACGCAGTATTTT
NA,TRBJ1-1,14,TRBV19,NA,CASLNRDTNTEAFF,TGTGCCAGCCTCAACCGGGACACGAACACTGAAGCTTTCTTT
TRBD2,TRBJ2-2,16,TRBV25-1,NA,CASSASGGFNTGELFF,TGTGCCAGCAGTGCTAGCGGGGGGTTTAACACCGGGGAGCTGTTTTTT
TRBD1,TRBJ1-4,15,TRBV28,NA,CASRFLDRAGEKLFF,TGTGCCAGCAGGTTTTTGGACAGGGCGGGGGAAAAACTGTTTTTT
NA,TRBJ1-4,14,TRBV18,once,CASRGGSDNEKLFF,TGTGCCAGCCGAGGGGGTTCGGATAATGAAAAACTGTTTTTT
NA,TRBJ1-2,13,TRBV5-1,few,CASSEAGTYLFTF,TGCGCCAGCAGCGAGGCCGGGACATATCTTTTTACCTTC
NA,TRBJ1-5,14,TRBV9,once,CASSVALTDQPQHF,TGTGCCAGCAGCGTAGCTTTGACAGATCAGCCCCAGCATTTT
NA,TRBJ1-2,13,TRBV2,NA,CASRYRENDGYTF,TGTGCCAGCAGATACAGGGAAAACGATGGCTACACCTTC
TRBD1,TRBJ2-3,17,TRBV4-1,NA,CASSPAGQARLTDTQYF,TGCGCCAGCAGCCCCGCGGGACAGGCCCGACTCACAGATACGCAGTATTTT
TRBD1,TRBJ2-5,14,TRBV5-6,NA,CASSSRTGAMAQYF,TGTGCCAGCAGCAGCCGGACAGGGGCCATGGCCCAGTACTTC
NA,TRBJ2-2,12,TRBV7-2,NA,CASSPYTGELFF,TGTGCCAGCAGCCCGTACACCGGGGAGCTGTTTTTT
NA,TRBJ1-5,14,TRBV2,NA,CASSEVQGGQPQHF,TGTGCCAGCAGTGAAGTACAGGGCGGCCAGCCCCAGCATTTT
NA,TRBJ2-1,14,TRBV24-1,NA,CATSKGGTYNEQFF,TGTGCCACGTCTAAGGGGGGGACTTACAATGAGCAGTTCTTC
TRBD1,TRBJ1-4,15,TRBV30,NA,CAWSVSRDRNEKLFF,TGTGCCTGGAGTGTGAGTAGGGACAGGAATGAAAAACTGTTTTTT
TRBD1,TRBJ1-2,14,TRBV19,NA,CASSTTDRGAGYTF,TGTGCCAGTAGTACCACGGACAGGGGCGCTGGCTACACCTTC
NA,TRBJ2-5,13,TRBV7-9,NA,CGTSERTGETQYF,TGTGGCACATCCGAGCGAACAGGCGAGACCCAGTACTTC
TRBD2,TRBJ2-7,15,TRBV4-1,NA,CASSPEGLQLYEQYF,TGCGCCAGCAGCCCAGAGGGACTACAGCTCTACGAGCAGTACTTC
NA,TRBJ1-5,13,TRBV5-6,NA,CASSTSGDQPQHF,TGTGCCAGCAGCACGTCAGGGGATCAGCCCCAGCATTTT
NA,TRBJ1-4,13,TRBV11-2,NA,CASSLGSTEKLFF,TGTGCCAGCAGCTTAGGCTCTACTGAAAAACTGTTTTTT
TRBD1,TRBJ2-3,16,TRBV9,NA,CASSARGGQGTDTQYF,TGTGCCAGCAGCGCGAGGGGTGGACAGGGTACAGATACGCAGTATTTT
TRBD1,TRBJ2-3,15,TRBV5-4,NA,CASSSRDSQTDTQYF,TGTGCCAGCAGCTCCCGGGACAGTCAAACAGATACGCAGTATTTT
TRBD1,TRBJ2-7,16,TRBV5-1,once,CASSLGPTGYSYEQYF,TGCGCCAGCAGCCTGGGACCGACAGGGTACTCCTACGAGCAGTACTTC
TRBD1,TRBJ2-3,14,TRBV5-1,NA,CASWPGQSTDTQYF,TGCGCCAGCTGGCCGGGACAGAGCACAGATACGCAGTATTTT